This entry lists 30 T cell receptor beta chains sequenced from one sample in a study of cytomegalovirus exposure and HLA in healthy donors. 13 Jbeta primers and 60 Vbeta primers were used for the PCR. Method: immunoSEQ multiplex PCR; TCRdb's copy keeps in-frame clones and lacks some. The sample has some 190,000 clones; roughly 87% are singletons. Sequences were obtained from PBMCs. The receptors were gathered from a boy aged 2-15 years in good health and CMV-seronegative.

This clone was observed once. This chain joins TRBV30 and TRBJ2-3; D is uncertain. The V gene's germline CDR1 is GTSNPN and CDR2 SVGIG (reference sequence). This CDR3 has 15 residues. The V end was cut by 3 bases, the J end by 2 bases, with 15 bases between. Here the CDR3 DNA reads TGTGCCTGGAGCCCCCCCCCGAGAGACACAGATACGCAGTATTTT. Residues: CAWSPPPRDTDTQYF.

V usage is TRBV9 and J usage is TRBJ1-4; weak D call: TRBD1 (5 bases). Trimming took off 0 bases at V and 3 bases at J, with 12 bases between the two ends. Germline values: CDR1 SGDLS, CDR2 YYNGEE. The CDR3 spans 16 residues. For the CDR3, the DNA is TGTGCCAGCAGCGTAGGGGGCATTGGAGCTAATGAAAAACTGTTTTTT. Amino acid sequence: CASSVGGIGANEKLFF.

J is TRBJ2-2 and V is TRBV6-1; TRBD2 agrees at 8 bases. The ends lost 6 bases at V and 6 bases at J; junction bases unmatched: 9. The CDR3 is 15 residues long. CDR1 is MNHNS and CDR2 is SASEGT in the germline V gene. In nucleotides, the CDR3 is TGTGCCAGCAGGAAGCGGGAGATCCCGTCCGGGGAGCTGTTTTTT. Amino acids: CASRKREIPSGELFF.

J is TRBJ2-5 and V is TRBV5-4; TRBD1 matches at 7 bases. Germline CDR1 is SGHNT and CDR2 is YYREEE (reference sequence). The ends lost 4 bases at V and 5 bases at J; junction bases unmatched: 11. The CDR3 extends over 15 amino acids. The CDR3 is CASSLRTGRNETQYF. The CDR3 DNA follows: TGTGCCAGCAGCCTACGGACAGGTAGAAACGAGACCCAGTACTTC.

CDR3 nucleotide sequence: TGTGCCAGCAGTTCCTTGGGACTAGCGGCCTACAATGAGCAGTTCTTC. This codes for CASSSLGLAAYNEQFF. The chain couples TRBV27 to TRBJ2-1, with 11 positions matching TRBD2. The CDR3 loop spans 16 amino acids. CDR1 MNHEY and CDR2 SMNVEV come from the germline V gene (reference sequence). Trimming removed 4 bases from V and 2 bases from J; junction bases left unmatched: 4.

This clone was detected only a few times. J is TRBJ1-2 and V is TRBV6-5; 9 bases line up with TRBD1. The CDR3 spans 14 residues. Germline V gives CDR1 MNHEY, CDR2 SVGAGI. V lost 6 bases to trimming and J lost 3 bases; unmatched junction nucleotides: 5. This chain's CDR3 is CASRPGTGHYGYTF. CDR3 nucleotides: TGTGCCAGCAGGCCCGGGACAGGGCACTATGGCTACACCTTC.

The V call is TRBV27, the J call TRBJ1-4; D is ambiguous. The V gene lost 3 bases and the J gene lost 8 bases, with 19 bases spanning the gap. Germline CDR1 is MNHEY and CDR2 is SMNVEV (reference sequence). This CDR3 spans 16 amino acids. CDR3 loop: CASSFLLSGRHEKLFF. Written as DNA, the CDR3 is TGTGCCAGCAGTTTCCTTTTATCGGGGAGGCACGAAAAACTGTTTTTT.

The gene calls are TRBV5-1 and TRBJ2-3; 8 bases match TRBD2. The CDR3 extends over 14 amino acids. Germline V CDR1 and CDR2: SGHRS, YFSETQ. With 6 bases clipped from V and 2 bases from J, the junction kept 5 bases outside the gene matches. The DNA for the CDR3 is TGCGCCAGCAAATCGGGAGGGCCCACAGATACGCAGTATTTT. Residues: CASKSGGPTDTQYF.

The chain links TRBV19 to TRBJ2-5; TRBD1 matches at 10 bases. The V gene's germline CDR1 is LNHDA and CDR2 SQIVND (reference sequence). This CDR3 has 14 amino acids. J gave up 4 bases and V 6 bases, and 5 bases lay outside the gene matches. The CDR3 spells CASRARDRGETQYF. The CDR3 coding sequence is TGTGCCAGTAGGGCCCGGGACAGGGGAGAGACCCAGTACTTC.

CDR3 amino acids: CAISDRVGRSGANVLTF. CDR3 nucleotides: TGTGCCATCAGTGACCGAGTGGGGAGGAGTGGGGCCAACGTCCTGACTTTC. The chain employs TRBV10-3 and TRBJ2-6, with a tentative D call TRBD2 (6 bases). Germline V lookup: CDR1 ENHRY, CDR2 SYGVKD. Trimming removed 3 bases from V and 3 bases from J, with 15 bases in between. The CDR3 contains 17 residues.

The rearrangement uses TRBV2 and TRBJ1-2, with D perhaps matching TRBD1 (5 bases). CDR1 is SNHLY and CDR2 is FYNNEI in the germline V gene. CDR3 length: 11 amino acids. The V end was cut by 8 bases, the J end by 8 bases, with 12 bases between. For the CDR3, the DNA is TGTGCCAGCTGGGGGGGTCACGGCTACACCTTC. Translating it yields CASWGGHGYTF.

This clone was counted between two and nine times. This chain links TRBV28 with TRBJ1-1; D is possibly TRBD1 (5 bases). The CDR3 sequence is 12 residues long. Per germline, CDR1 MDHEN and CDR2 SYDVKM. V dropped 10 bases and J dropped 1 base, with 10 bases sitting between them. The CDR3 DNA follows: TGTGCCACGGACATTTCGAACACTGAAGCTTTCTTT. This translates into CATDISNTEAFF.

The V call is TRBV5-4, the J call TRBJ2-5; possible D gene TRBD1, 6 bases. V was cut by 4 bases and J by 1 base, with 8 bases left in between. The CDR3 extends over 13 amino acids. CDR1 is SGHNT and CDR2 is YYREEE in the germline V gene (reference sequence). In DNA, the CDR3 is TGTGCCAGCAGCCAGGGGCCCCAAGAGACCCAGTACTTC. Translation: CASSQGPQETQYF. Filled out from reference TRBV5-4 and TRBJ2-5, the complete variable domain reads ETGVTQSPTHLIKTRGQQVTLRCSSQSGHNTVSWYQQALGQGPQFIFQYYREEENGRGNFPPRFSGLQFPNYSSELNVNALELDDSALYLCASSQGPQETQYFGPGTRLLVL.

The chain carries TRBV6-1 and TRBJ2-7; D not resolved. Germline V CDR1 and CDR2: MNHNS, SASEGT. The V gene lost 6 bases and the J gene lost 3 bases, with 12 bases spanning the gap. This CDR3 is built from 13 residues. The CDR3 loop is CASRARVLYEQYF. DNA for the CDR3: TGTGCCAGCAGGGCCCGGGTTCTCTACGAGCAGTACTTC.

This clone showed up just once. The chain uses TRBV5-1 and TRBJ1-3; 8 bases line up with TRBD1. V was pared by 3 bases and J by 3 bases, with 5 bases of the junction left unmatched. Germline loops: CDR1 SGHRS, CDR2 YFSETQ. The CDR3 extends over 15 amino acids. Here the CDR3 reads CASSSAQGVGNTIYF. The CDR3 DNA reads TGCGCCAGCAGCTCCGCACAGGGGGTTGGAAACACCATATATTTT.

The chain couples TRBV28 to TRBJ1-2; 9 bases agree with TRBD1. Per the germline V gene, CDR1 is MDHEN and CDR2 is SYDVKM. J lost 4 bases, V lost 3 bases, and 6 bases had no gene match. The CDR3 spans 15 residues. The DNA for the CDR3 is TGTGCCAGCAGTTTTGAGGGGACAGGGCTCTATGGCTACACCTTC. This encodes CASSFEGTGLYGYTF.

V usage is TRBV19 and J usage is TRBJ2-3; the match to TRBD2 covers 7 bases. V lost 7 bases and J lost 2; bases outside the gene matches: 3. There are 13 residues in the CDR3. Per germline, CDR1 LNHDA and CDR2 SQIVND (reference sequence). CDR3 loop: CASKRGPTDTQYF. CDR3 nucleotide sequence: TGTGCCAGTAAGCGGGGCCCCACAGATACGCAGTATTTT.

The chain employs TRBV18 and TRBJ2-3; unclear D gene. The CDR3 is 15 amino acids. Germline lookup yields CDR1 KGHSH and CDR2 LQKENI. With 3 bases removed from V and 3 bases from J, the gap between germline ends came to 13 bases. The CDR3 sequence: CASSPLPHPTDTQYF. CDR3 sequence (DNA): TGTGCCAGCTCACCGCTTCCACATCCGACAGATACGCAGTATTTT.

This chain uses TRBV30 with TRBJ1-5, with TRBD1 as a possible D gene (5 bases). CDR3 length: 14 amino acids. Between the trimmed V and J ends, which lost 5 bases and 3 bases, there was a span of 14 bases. Germline V gene lookup returns CDR1 GTSNPN and CDR2 SVGIG (reference sequence). As DNA, the CDR3 is TGTGCCTGGTCCCGACAGATCCCCAATCAGCCCCAGCATTTT. Amino acid sequence: CAWSRQIPNQPQHF.

This chain connects TRBV29-1 to TRBJ2-3; 8 bases are shared with TRBD2. V lost 4 bases, J lost 5 bases, and 8 bases stayed unmatched. The CDR3 has 14 residues. Germline V gene sequence: CDR1 SQVTM, CDR2 ANQGSEA. The CDR3 loop is CSVAHGGVRDTQYF. CDR3 DNA sequence: TGCAGCGTTGCCCACGGGGGGGTTCGAGATACGCAGTATTTT.

The V call is TRBV10-3, the J call TRBJ2-1; 12 bases are a match to TRBD2. Germline CDR1 is ENHRY and CDR2 is SYGVKD. The V gene end was trimmed by 7 bases and the J gene end by 0 bases; junction bases not matched to a gene: 7. The CDR3 totals 17 residues. DNA for the CDR3: TGTGCCATCACTCCAGGACTAGCGGGAAGCTCCTACAATGAGCAGTTCTTC. Amino acid sequence: CAITPGLAGSSYNEQFF.

The chain recombines TRBV6-1 with TRBJ1-1, with TRBD1 matching over 10 bases. V shed 5 bases, J shed 11 bases, and the junction held 11 bases outside the gene matches. CDR1 and CDR2 (germline): MNHNS, SASEGT. The CDR3 is made up of 14 amino acids. The CDR3 spells CASSSKTGGTGAFF. The CDR3, as DNA: TGTGCCAGCAGTTCAAAGACAGGGGGCACGGGGGCTTTCTTT.

This chain joins TRBV7-9 and TRBJ2-7; D unresolved. Trimming shortened V by 6 bases and J by 6 bases, and 9 bases separated the two germline ends. CDR1 and CDR2 (germline): SEHNR, FQNEAQ (reference sequence). The CDR3 sequence is 11 residues long. The CDR3 DNA reads TGTGCCAGCAGTCGAGGTGGCGAGCAGTACTTC. Its protein product is CASSRGGEQYF.

The gene calls are TRBV28 and TRBJ2-3, with unresolved D. Deletions cut 3 bases from V and 2 bases from J, with 15 bases between. Germline CDR1 reads MDHEN; CDR2 reads SYDVKM. The CDR3 has 16 amino acids. The CDR3 loop is CASSFSRHFATDTQYF. Here the CDR3 DNA reads TGTGCCAGCAGTTTCTCACGCCACTTCGCCACAGATACGCAGTATTTT.

The V call is TRBV5-4, the J call TRBJ2-3; D possibly corresponds to TRBD2 (5 bases). Trimming took 1 base from V and 2 from J, leaving 8 bases between them. Germline CDR1 is SGHNT and CDR2 is YYREEE (reference sequence). The CDR3 spans 14 residues. In nucleotides, the CDR3 is TGTGCCAGCAGCTTGCGCGGGTACACAGATACGCAGTATTTT. Its translation: CASSLRGYTDTQYF.

The rearrangement links TRBV19 to TRBJ1-2, with D maybe TRBD1 (5 bases). Germline V gives CDR1 LNHDA, CDR2 SQIVND (reference sequence). V gave up 2 bases and J gave up 4 bases, with 14 bases separating them. CDR3 length: 15 amino acids. The CDR3 here is CASSISGTNPYGYTF. Here the CDR3 DNA reads TGTGCCAGTAGTATAAGCGGGACGAATCCCTATGGCTACACCTTC.

V gene TRBV7-8 combines with J gene TRBJ2-1, with TRBD2 identical over 9 bases. CDR1 is SGHVS, CDR2 FQNEAQ, per germline. The length of the CDR3 is 16 residues. The J segment lost 4 bases and the V segment lost 1 base, leaving 5 bases of the junction unmatched. DNA for the CDR3: TGTGCCAGCAGCTTAGAAGCTAGCGGGAATTACAATGAGCAGTTCTTC. It specifies CASSLEASGNYNEQFF.

V and J are TRBV6-1 and TRBJ2-7, with D maybe TRBD1 (5 bases). The germline V gene has CDR1 MNHNS and CDR2 SASEGT. V lost 8 bases and J 3 bases, leaving 14 bases between the germline ends. The CDR3 spans 13 residues. CDR3 bases: TGTGCCAGCTTCAGCCAGGGAAGCTACGAGCAGTACTTC. Translating it yields CASFSQGSYEQYF.

The V and J genes are TRBV23-1 and TRBJ2-5; 13 bases map to TRBD2. TRBV23-1 is classed as an ORF, of uncertain function. J lost 1 base, V lost 7 bases, and 12 bases had no gene match. This CDR3 spans 18 amino acids. CDR3 residues: CASIRLAGGPTPQETQYF. CDR3 coding DNA: TGCGCCAGCATCAGACTAGCGGGAGGCCCAACTCCCCAAGAGACCCAGTACTTC.

The chain recombines TRBV5-1 with TRBJ2-1; 10 bases match TRBD2. The CDR3 runs to 15 residues. The J segment lost 4 bases and the V segment lost 4 bases, leaving 5 bases of the junction unmatched. CDR1 and CDR2 from the germline V gene are SGHRS and YFSETQ. The CDR3, as DNA: TGCGCCAGCAGCCTTGAACTAGCGGGGTACAATGAGCAGTTCTTC. Protein sequence: CASSLELAGYNEQFF.